This T cell receptor beta chain stems from a study of shared clonotypes between healthy human individuals. Study-level results: Some naive CD4 clonotypes, around 4.7%, turned up in common across a few donors.

Healthy and HIV-negative, the adult donors had no recent acute infections or vaccinations. In the CD4+ fraction, cells were divided into CD45RA+ naive and CD45RA-negative memory subsets. This clone turned up a few times. Its antigen is undetermined. It was at deep level that the assay was run. The table came from immunoSEQ multiplex PCR; TCRdb's copy has only in-frame clones and leaves some out. The data hold nearly 1 million clones, with around 80% observed a single time. This CDR3 region has 13 residues. Germline-derived CDR1 and CDR2 are MDHEN and SYDVKM. V dropped 6 bases and J dropped 5 bases, with 11 bases sitting between them.

The chain carries TRBV28 and TRBJ1-5; no clear D gene. Specimen: memory CD4+ T cells sorted from blood. Subset in this sample: CD45RA-negative fraction. This clonotype originated in a man between 18 and 29 years old in good health. CDR3 loop: CASRSPGDQPQHF. The CDR3 nucleotides read TGTGCCAGCAGATCCCCCGGGGATCAGCCCCAGCATTTT.